The present entry profiles one TCR beta chain with its context. This specimen belongs to a study of blood T cell repertoires in COVID-19. For the study at large: The United States, Italy and Spain provided the acute and convalescent COVID-19 samples. From T cells, B-cell-depleted T cells, or PBMCs came the material, which was cDNA or gDNA.

Between the trimmed V and J ends, which lost 2 bases and 11 bases, there was a span of 13 bases. The CDR3 runs to 13 residues. Germline-derived CDR1 and CDR2 are MDHEN and SYDVKM. Per the original methods: Researchers report that nucleated cell counts were estimated from reference gene primer amplification. Measured with immunoSEQ multiplex PCR; TCRdb has only the in-frame clones, and not every one. That table supplies the V and J calls and clone size; D and trimming were determined from the DNA. The sample shows 65,000 or so clones, 78% of them seen only once. The source of this sequence is a human donor in a cohort sampled during active COVID-19. The chain employs TRBV28 and TRBJ2-1; D remains ambiguous. Specimen: peripheral blood. DNA for the CDR3: TGTGCCAGCAGTTTAGGGCCGGTACAGAAGCAGTTCTTC. This codes for CASSLGPVQKQFF.